These 11 T cell receptor beta chains were sequenced from one sample in a study of cytomegalovirus exposure and HLA in healthy donors (dated by TCRdb to between 2016 and 2019). The library was prepared using the immunoSEQ multiplex PCR assay. For the multiplex PCR, a mixture combining 60 forward primers for TCR Vbeta segments and 13 reverse primers for TCR Jbeta segments was used. TCRdb's version of the immuneACCESS table is confined to in-frame rearrangements and falls short of the full clone set. An unresolved V gene accounts for under half of the shortfall where checked; the remainder is of unknown origin. The sample table holds around 130,000 clones, of which over 60% were seen once. Approximately 2.6% of the sample comes from the top ten. Sequenced material: PBMCs. The receptors were gathered from a human donor in good health.

The V call is TRBV15, the J call TRBJ2-1, with 12 bases fitting TRBD2. CDR3 length equals 19 residues. The V gene's germline CDR1 is LNHNV and CDR2 YYDKDF (reference sequence). Trimming took 0 bases from V and 3 from J; bases not matched to a gene: 9. The CDR3 DNA reads TGTGCCACCAGCAGAGATCGCAGACGGACTAGCGGGGACTACAATGAGCAGTTCTTC. Amino acids: CATSRDRRRTSGDYNEQFF.

With respect to this clone: An end of the junction differs from the germline gene, which may be a read error. V usage is TRBV5-5 and J usage is TRBJ2-7; D unresolved. The CDR3 contains 13 residues. The germline V gene has CDR1 SGHKS and CDR2 YYEKEE (reference sequence). The CDR3 DNA sequence: TGTGTCAGCAGCTTGTATCTTACCTACGAGCAGTACTTC. Its translation is CVSSLYLTYEQYF.

This rearrangement joins TRBV28 to TRBJ1-2; TRBD1 aligns across 7 bases. With V trimmed by 3 bases and J by 4 bases, 8 bases remained unmatched. The CDR3 has 15 residues. The germline V gene has CDR1 MDHEN and CDR2 SYDVKM. The CDR3 DNA reads as TGTGCCAGCAGTTTCCAAGGGGGCGCAGGCTATGGCTACACCTTC. Residues: CASSFQGGAGYGYTF.

The chain recombines TRBV6-5 with TRBJ1-1, with D possibly being TRBD1 (6 bases). Trimming pared 6 bases from V and 1 base from J, leaving 15 bases between. This CDR3 has 15 amino acids. The germline V gene has CDR1 MNHEY and CDR2 SVGAGI. Here the CDR3 reads CASSPSGQSNTEAFF. CDR3 DNA: TGTGCCAGCAGCCCGTCGGGACAATCGAACACTGAAGCTTTCTTT.

The V gene is TRBV5-1, the J gene TRBJ1-1, with D hard to call. The CDR3 runs to 14 residues. V dropped 2 bases and J dropped 0 bases, with 8 bases sitting between them. Germline V gene data show CDR1 as SGHRS and CDR2 as YFSETQ. The CDR3 region is CASSFTQMNTEAFF. DNA of the CDR3: TGCGCCAGCAGCTTTACCCAGATGAACACTGAAGCTTTCTTT.

V gene TRBV5-4 combines with J gene TRBJ2-3; 7 nucleotides agree with TRBD2. V shed 4 bases, J shed 7 bases, and the junction held 12 bases outside the gene matches. This CDR3 has 15 residues. Looked up from germline, CDR1 is SGHNT and CDR2 is YYREEE (reference sequence). The CDR3 bases are TGTGCCAGCAGCCGGGAGGCGGGGCAAGGGAATACGCAGTATTTT. It is translated as CASSREAGQGNTQYF.

The V and J genes are TRBV6-5 and TRBJ2-5; TRBD1 agrees at 10 bases. Trimming at V came to 5 bases and at J to 6 bases, leaving 9 bases not matched to a gene. The CDR3 is made up of 15 amino acids. The germline V gene encodes CDR1 MNHEY and CDR2 SVGAGI. In DNA, the CDR3 is TGTGCCAGCAGTCAGCTGACAGGGGGCGGGAAGACCCAGTACTTC. Its translation: CASSQLTGGGKTQYF.

The CDR3 sequence: CASSESRQTNQPQHF. The CDR3 nucleotides read TGCGCCAGCAGTGAGTCGCGGCAGACCAATCAGCCCCAGCATTTT. The chain joins TRBV10-2 to TRBJ1-5; no clear D. V lost 0 bases, J lost 3 bases, and 9 bases lay in between. The germline V gene has CDR1 WSHSY and CDR2 SAAADI. This CDR3 spans 15 amino acids.

The rearrangement links TRBV30 to TRBJ2-7; D perhaps matches TRBD1 (5 bases). CDR3 length: 12 amino acids. Trimming removed 2 bases at V and 3 bases at J, with 8 bases between. The germline V gene has CDR1 GTSNPN and CDR2 SVGIG (reference sequence). CDR3 nucleotides: TGTGCCTGGAGTACGCAGGGCTACGAGCAGTACTTC. Its translation is CAWSTQGYEQYF.

The V and J genes are TRBV6-5 and TRBJ2-7; weak D call: TRBD2 (6 bases). Germline values: CDR1 MNHEY, CDR2 SVGAGI. This CDR3 region has 15 residues. V dropped 2 bases and J dropped 4 bases, with 15 bases sitting between them. The CDR3 here is CASSYRPGAGYEQYF. The CDR3 DNA is TGTGCCAGCAGTTACCGACCGGGAGCGGGTTACGAGCAGTACTTC.

The chain is built from TRBV19 and TRBJ1-4; 7 bases are a match to TRBD1. The CDR3 is made up of 14 amino acids. The germline CDR1 and CDR2 sequences are LNHDA and SQIVND (reference sequence). V was pared by 7 bases and J by 8 bases, with 10 bases of the junction left unmatched. The CDR3 region is CASTGLPRGEKLFF. The CDR3 region has the DNA TGTGCCAGTACAGGGCTTCCCAGGGGGGAAAAACTGTTTTTT.